Listed here are 3 T cell receptor beta chains from one sample, sequenced in a study of technical replicates of blood from a handful of donors. Profiling relied on immunoSEQ multiplex PCR, and the TCRdb table lists in-frame clones only, not all of them. This table holds about 88,000 clones, 95% found once. The sequencing input was T cells isolated from PBMCs. These receptors originate from a human donor in good health.

The J gene is TRBJ2-7, the V gene TRBV6-5, with 10 positions matching TRBD2. CDR1 is MNHEY and CDR2 is SVGAGI in the germline V gene. With 7 bases clipped from V and 4 bases from J, the junction kept 10 bases outside the gene matches. This CDR3 has 15 residues. The CDR3 nucleotides are TGTGCCAGCATTCCCCTTACTAGCGGGACTTACGAGCAGTACTTC. It translates to CASIPLTSGTYEQYF.

The V call is TRBV30, the J call TRBJ2-2, with 10 bases identical to TRBD2. Germline trimming cut 3 bases from V and 7 bases from J; bases unmatched to any gene: 11. The CDR3 has 16 amino acids. The germline gives CDR1 GTSNPN, CDR2 SVGIG (reference sequence). In DNA, the CDR3 is TGTGCCTGGAGCCCTGTGGAGAGCGGGAGGGTCGGGGAGCTGTTTTTT. Translation gives CAWSPVESGRVGELFF.

The chain combines TRBV9 with TRBJ2-3; 14 bases are a match to TRBD2. With 3 bases clipped from V and 5 bases from J, the junction kept 2 bases outside the gene matches. CDR1 is SGDLS and CDR2 is YYNGEE in the germline V gene. There are 15 residues in the CDR3. This chain's CDR3 is CASSAGLAGVDTQYF. DNA for the CDR3: TGTGCCAGCAGCGCGGGACTAGCGGGAGTAGATACGCAGTATTTT.